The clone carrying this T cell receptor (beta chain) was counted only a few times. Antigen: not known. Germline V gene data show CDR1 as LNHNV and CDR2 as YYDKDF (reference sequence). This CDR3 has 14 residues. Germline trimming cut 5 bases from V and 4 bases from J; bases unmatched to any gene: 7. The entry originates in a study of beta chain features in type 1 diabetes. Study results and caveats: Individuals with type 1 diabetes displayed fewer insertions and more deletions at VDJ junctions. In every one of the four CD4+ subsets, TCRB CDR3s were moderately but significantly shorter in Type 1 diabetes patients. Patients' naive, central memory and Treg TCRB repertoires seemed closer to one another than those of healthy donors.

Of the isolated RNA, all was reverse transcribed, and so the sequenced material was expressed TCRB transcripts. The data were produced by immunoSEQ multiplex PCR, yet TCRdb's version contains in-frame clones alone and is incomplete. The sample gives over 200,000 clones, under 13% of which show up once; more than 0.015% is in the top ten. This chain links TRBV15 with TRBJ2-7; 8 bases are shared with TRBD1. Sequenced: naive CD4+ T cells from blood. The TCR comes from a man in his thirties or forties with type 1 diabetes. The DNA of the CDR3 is TGTGCCACCAGCGCGCAGGGGGCGCGGTACGAGCAGTACTTC. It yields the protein CATSAQGARYEQYF. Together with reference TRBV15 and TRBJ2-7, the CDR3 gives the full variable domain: DAMVIQNPRYQVTQFGKPVTLSCSQTLNHNVMYWYQQKSSQAPKLLFHYYDKDFNNEADTPDNFQSRRPNTSFCFLDIRSPGLGDTAMYLCATSAQGARYEQYFGPGTRLTVT.